Following are 28 T cell receptor beta chains from one sample sequenced in a study of blood T cell repertoires in COVID-19. Sequencing was performed with immunoSEQ multiplex PCR; in TCRdb, only in-frame clones are kept and a portion is missing. Seen here are more than 130,000 clones, about 87% observed once, and the top ten hold approximately 4%. Sequencing was performed on peripheral blood. The source of these receptors is a woman in her thirties or forties with acute or convalescent COVID-19.

V gene TRBV11-2 combines with J gene TRBJ1-5, with 7 positions matching TRBD1. The length of the CDR3 is 13 residues. V lost 3 bases to trimming and J lost 6 bases; unmatched junction nucleotides: 2. CDR1 is SGHAT, CDR2 FQNNGV, per germline. The CDR3 here is CASSFDRAQPQHF. The CDR3 DNA reads TGTGCCAGCAGCTTTGACAGGGCTCAGCCCCAGCATTTT. The full variable domain, rest sourced from reference TRBV11-2 and TRBJ1-5, is EAGVAQSPRYKIIEKRQSVAFWCNPISGHATLYWYQQILGQGPKLLIQFQNNGVVDDSQLPKDRFSAERLKGVDSTLKIQPAKLEDSAVYLCASSFDRAQPQHFGDGTRLSIL.

This chain links TRBV5-1 with TRBJ2-5; 9 nucleotides match TRBD2. This CDR3 contains 15 residues. The V gene end was trimmed by 2 bases and the J gene end by 5 bases; junction bases not matched to a gene: 7. Germline V gene sequence: CDR1 SGHRS, CDR2 YFSETQ. The CDR3 bases are TGCGCCAGCAGCTTAGGAGCGGGGGGTTGGGAGACCCAGTACTTC. It specifies CASSLGAGGWETQYF.

This clone appeared once. V usage is TRBV19 and J usage is TRBJ2-3, with 13 positions matching TRBD2. After removal of 3 bases from V and 5 bases from J, the junction contained 2 bases not matched to a gene. CDR1 is LNHDA, CDR2 SQIVND, per germline (reference sequence). The CDR3 sequence is 15 residues long. Written as DNA, the CDR3 is TGTGCCAGTAGTATCCGGACTAGCGGGGGAGATACGCAGTATTTT. This codes for CASSIRTSGGDTQYF.

This clone occurred once. The V and J genes are TRBV5-1 and TRBJ1-2; 10 positions match TRBD1. Germline CDR1 and CDR2: SGHRS and YFSETQ. The CDR3 totals 14 residues. V gave up 0 bases and J gave up 7 bases; unmatched junction bases: 3. In nucleotides, the CDR3 is TGCGCCAGCAGCTTGGACAGGACAGGGGGTGGCTACACCTTC. Protein: CASSLDRTGGGYTF. Full variable domain (outside the CDR3, taken from reference TRBV5-1 and TRBJ1-2): KAGVTQTPRYLIKTRGQQVTLSCSPISGHRSVSWYQQTPGQGLQFLFEYFSETQRNKGNFPGRFSGRQFSNSRSEMNVSTLELGDSALYLCASSLDRTGGGYTFGSGTRLTVV.

The chain is built from TRBV3-1 (or the pseudogene TRBV3-2) and TRBJ1-1; tentatively, D is TRBD1 (5 bases). CDR1 and CDR2 from the germline V gene are LGHDT and YNNKEL (reference sequence). Trimming cost V 3 bases and J 1 base, with 9 bases left between them. The CDR3 covers 14 residues. This chain's CDR3 is CASSQAGWNTEAFF. DNA of the CDR3: TGTGCCAGCAGCCAGGCAGGGTGGAACACTGAAGCTTTCTTT.

This clone showed up just a few times. The genes are TRBV25-1 and TRBJ1-1, with TRBD1 matching 7 bases. Germline values: CDR1 MGHDK, CDR2 SYGVNS. This CDR3 has 15 residues. V gave up 2 bases and J gave up 5 bases; unmatched junction bases: 8. The CDR3 reads CASSETGVGITEAFF. CDR3 sequence (DNA): TGTGCCAGCAGTGAAACAGGGGTTGGTATTACTGAAGCTTTCTTT.

The V gene is TRBV27, the J gene TRBJ2-6; D remains ambiguous. Germline V gene data show CDR1 as MNHEY and CDR2 as SMNVEV (reference sequence). This CDR3 region has 13 residues. V was trimmed by 3 bases and J by 4 bases, leaving 4 bases between them. CDR3 DNA: TGTGCCAGCAGTTTGGCAGGGGCCAACGTCCTGACTTTC. It yields the protein CASSLAGANVLTF.

This chain joins TRBV6-6 and TRBJ2-2; TRBD2 matches at 11 bases. Germline CDR1 and CDR2: MNHNY and SVGAGI (reference sequence). This CDR3 is 14 amino acids long. Trimming took 8 bases from V and 3 from J; bases not matched to a gene: 2. CDR3 loop: CASRLAGHTGELFF. DNA of the CDR3: TGTGCCAGCCGACTAGCGGGACACACCGGGGAGCTGTTTTTT.

This chain links TRBV6-2 or TRBV6-3 with TRBJ2-1, with 11 positions matching TRBD2. The ends lost 5 bases at V and 2 bases at J; junction bases unmatched: 2. The CDR3 loop spans 15 amino acids. Germline loops: CDR1 MNHEY, CDR2 SVGEGT. The CDR3 DNA reads TGTGCCAGCAGTCTAGCGGGGGGCCCCTACAATGAGCAGTTCTTC. Translated: CASSLAGGPYNEQFF.

The chain carries TRBV7-2 and TRBJ2-2; 11 bases align to TRBD2. The CDR3 runs to 16 residues. In germline, CDR1 is SGHTA, CDR2 FQGNSA. Trimming took 0 bases from V and 4 from J; bases not matched to a gene: 1. Here the CDR3 DNA reads TGTGCCAGCAGCTTAGCGGGACTAGCGGTCACCGGGGAGCTGTTTTTT. Translating gives CASSLAGLAVTGELFF.

The chain carries TRBV11-3 and TRBJ2-1; 12 positions match TRBD2. The germline CDR1 and CDR2 sequences are SGHNT and YENEEA. V was pared by 0 bases and J by 5 bases, with 2 bases of the junction left unmatched. The CDR3 covers 16 residues. The CDR3 sequence: CASSLDGLAGNNEQFF. The CDR3 DNA follows: TGTGCCAGCAGCTTAGACGGACTAGCGGGGAACAATGAGCAGTTCTTC.

The rearrangement links TRBV12-3 or TRBV12-4 to TRBJ1-2, with 7 bases matching TRBD1. The CDR3 loop spans 12 amino acids. Trimming cost V 6 bases and J 4 bases; bases outside gene matches: 2. CDR3 sequence (DNA): TGTGCCAGCAGCCAGGGGGGCTATGGCTACACCTTC. Translation gives CASSQGGYGYTF.

The chain uses TRBV7-2 and TRBJ2-7; TRBD2 is a possible D gene (5 bases). Germline CDR1 is SGHTA and CDR2 is FQGNSA. The CDR3 runs to 14 residues. V dropped 5 bases and J dropped 5 bases, with 16 bases sitting between them. CDR3 sequence: CASSPYPGVDEQYF. DNA for the CDR3: TGTGCCAGCAGCCCCTACCCCGGGGTTGACGAGCAGTACTTC.

The gene calls are TRBV13 and TRBJ1-4, with a tentative D call TRBD1 (5 bases). V was pared by 3 bases and J by 0 bases, with 11 bases between. Germline CDR1 and CDR2: PRHDT and FYEKMQ (reference sequence). The CDR3 is 16 residues long. The CDR3 spells CASSFQGFATNEKLFF. The CDR3 DNA sequence: TGTGCCAGCAGCTTTCAGGGCTTCGCAACTAATGAAAAACTGTTTTTT.

V and J are TRBV7-9 and TRBJ2-7; 8 nucleotides line up with TRBD2. Germline V gives CDR1 SEHNR, CDR2 FQNEAQ (reference sequence). Trimming took 5 bases from V and 0 from J; bases not matched to a gene: 6. This CDR3 has 15 amino acids. CDR3 DNA sequence: TGTGCCAGCAGCCGCGGTAGCGGGAACTCCTACGAGCAGTACTTC. It translates to CASSRGSGNSYEQYF. Together with reference TRBV7-9 and TRBJ2-7, the CDR3 gives the full variable domain: DTGVSQNPRHKITKRGQNVTFRCDPISEHNRLYWYRQTLGQGPEFLTYFQNEAQLEKSRLLSDRFSAERPKGSFSTLEIQRTEQGDSAMYLCASSRGSGNSYEQYFGPGTRLTVT.

The chain carries TRBV10-2 and TRBJ1-1; 12 bases are shared with TRBD1. Unmatched junction bases numbered 4, after V lost 0 bases and J lost 5 bases. The CDR3 runs 16 residues. CDR1 and CDR2 from the germline V gene are WSHSY and SAAADI. Here the CDR3 DNA reads TGCGCCAGCAGTGAGTCTCCGGGACAGGGGGCTACTGAAGCTTTCTTT. Its translation: CASSESPGQGATEAFF.

The J gene is TRBJ2-2, the V gene TRBV19, with 8 bases aligning to TRBD2. Germline assignment: CDR1 LNHDA and CDR2 SQIVND (reference sequence). With 1 base clipped from V and 10 bases from J, the junction kept 11 bases outside the gene matches. The CDR3 length is 16 residues. DNA for the CDR3: TGTGCCAGTAGTATAGCCCGAATTAGCGGGACGGTGGAGCTGTTTTTT. Its translation: CASSIARISGTVELFF.

The chain has TRBV13 and TRBJ1-1; a weak D match, TRBD1 (5 bases). The V gene's germline CDR1 is PRHDT and CDR2 FYEKMQ (reference sequence). V lost 0 bases and J 6 bases, leaving 14 bases between the germline ends. CDR3 length: 15 residues. The CDR3 DNA reads as TGTGCCAGCAGCTTAGGAGTCGCAGGGTTGGCTGAAGCTTTCTTT. Translating it yields CASSLGVAGLAEAFF.

This chain connects TRBV18 to TRBJ1-2; TRBD1 aligns across 7 bases. Trimming at V came to 6 bases and at J to 0 bases, leaving 7 bases not matched to a gene. CDR3 size: 15 residues. Germline V gene data show CDR1 as KGHSH and CDR2 as LQKENI. The CDR3 nucleotides are TGTGCCAGCTCGCGGGACAGCTTTACTAACTATGGCTACACCTTC. It codes for CASSRDSFTNYGYTF.

The chain couples TRBV15 to TRBJ2-2; TRBD1 matches at 12 bases. CDR1 is LNHNV and CDR2 is YYDKDF in the germline V gene (reference sequence). Trimming at V came to 6 bases and at J to 5 bases, leaving 7 bases not matched to a gene. CDR3 size: 16 residues. Here the CDR3 reads CATRGGTGGRTGELFF. CDR3 in DNA: TGTGCCACCAGGGGTGGGACAGGGGGCCGGACCGGGGAGCTGTTTTTT. Using reference TRBV15 and TRBJ2-2 for the parts outside the CDR3, the full variable domain is DAMVIQNPRYQVTQFGKPVTLSCSQTLNHNVMYWYQQKSSQAPKLLFHYYDKDFNNEADTPDNFQSRRPNTSFCFLDIRSPGLGDTAMYLCATRGGTGGRTGELFFGEGSRLTVL.

This chain joins TRBV27 and TRBJ1-5; D may be TRBD1 (6 bases). CDR3 length equals 17 residues. Germline V gene data show CDR1 as MNHEY and CDR2 as SMNVEV (reference sequence). V gave up 4 bases and J gave up 0 bases, with 16 bases separating them. This CDR3 is CASSSLQGHYSNQPQHF. The CDR3 bases are TGTGCCAGCAGTTCACTACAGGGCCACTATAGCAATCAGCCCCAGCATTTT.

V usage is TRBV2 and J usage is TRBJ2-1; 10 nucleotides align to TRBD2. The V gene end was trimmed by 4 bases and the J gene end by 3 bases; junction bases not matched to a gene: 3. The CDR3 contains 15 residues. CDR1 and CDR2 from the germline V gene are SNHLY and FYNNEI. CDR3 amino acids: CASSVLAGDYNEQFF. The CDR3 nucleotides read TGTGCCAGCAGTGTTCTAGCGGGAGACTACAATGAGCAGTTCTTC.

The chain employs TRBV5-1 and TRBJ1-4; D gene ambiguous. The V gene lost 0 bases and the J gene lost 3 bases, with 6 bases spanning the gap. The V gene's germline CDR1 is SGHRS and CDR2 YFSETQ. This CDR3 contains 14 residues. As DNA, the CDR3 is TGCGCCAGCAGCTTGGTTTCGGCTAATGAAAAACTGTTTTTT. Amino acid sequence: CASSLVSANEKLFF.

This chain uses TRBV2 with TRBJ2-1, with 15 bases lining up with TRBD2. Looked up from germline, CDR1 is SNHLY and CDR2 is FYNNEI. The CDR3 has 15 amino acids. V shed 5 bases, J shed 13 bases, and the junction held 9 bases outside the gene matches. CDR3 nucleotides: TGTGCCAGCAGTCCACGGACTAGCGGGGGGGATCAACAGTTCTTC. It yields the protein CASSPRTSGGDQQFF.

This clone has only a few counts. The rearrangement joins TRBV6-6 to TRBJ1-1; D unclear. The CDR3 consists of 14 residues. Trimming removed 4 bases from V and 6 bases from J, with 15 bases in between. CDR1 and CDR2 from the germline V gene are MNHNY and SVGAGI (reference sequence). CDR3 residues: CASSFPERNAEAFF. CDR3 in DNA: TGTGCCAGCAGTTTTCCAGAAAGAAACGCTGAAGCTTTCTTT.

This clone was counted only a few times. V and J are TRBV29-1 and TRBJ2-2; the match to TRBD2 covers 8 bases. The CDR3 is made up of 15 amino acids. After removal of 1 base from V and 5 bases from J, the junction contained 6 bases not matched to a gene. The germline gives CDR1 SQVTM, CDR2 ANQGSEA. CDR3 coding DNA: TGCAGCGTTGAAGTTTCGGCTAGCGGGACCGGGGAGCTGTTTTTT. Translated: CSVEVSASGTGELFF.

V and J are TRBV2 and TRBJ2-3, with D possibly TRBD2 on 7 matching bases. Trimming pared 8 bases from V and 5 bases from J, leaving 17 bases between. CDR3 length: 14 amino acids. Germline assignment: CDR1 SNHLY and CDR2 FYNNEI. The CDR3 protein is CASEAAGAQDTQYF. In DNA, the CDR3 is TGTGCCAGCGAGGCCGCGGGGGCCCAAGATACGCAGTATTTT. Drawing the rest from reference TRBV2 and TRBJ2-3, the complete variable domain is EPEVTQTPSHQVTQMGQEVILRCVPISNHLYFYWYRQILGQKVEFLVSFYNNEISEKSEIFDDQFSVERPDGSNFTLKIRSTKLEDSAMYFCASEAAGAQDTQYFGPGTRLTVL.

The CDR3: CASSIGMSSLQETQYF. In DNA, the CDR3 is TGTGCCAGTAGTATCGGGATGTCGTCCCTTCAAGAGACCCAGTACTTC. V and J are TRBV19 and TRBJ2-5; possibly TRBD2 for D (5 bases). This CDR3 contains 16 residues. The germline V gene encodes CDR1 LNHDA and CDR2 SQIVND (reference sequence). V was trimmed by 3 bases and J by 2 bases, leaving 16 bases between them.